The source of this TCR beta chain is a study of T cells in Graves' hyperthyroidism and ophthalmopathy (dated by TCRdb to between 2018 and 2020). For the wider study: Peripheral blood samples were taken at the time of initial diagnosis, prior to any treatment. Following sampling, methimazole starting at 30 mg daily was given to hyperthyroidism patients, and high-dose intravenous methylprednisolone was given to ophthalmopathy patients. TCR Vbeta CDR3 sequencing of some 140 peripheral blood samples (around 45 ophthalmopathy, some 75 hyperthyroidism and around 17 progressor patients) is reported in the paper. A discovery cohort of around 100 patients, roughly 45 with Graves' ophthalmopathy and 57 with stable Graves' hyperthyroidism, was used to find distinguishing TCR V-J signatures. In addition, the study compared T-cell repertoires in thyroid tissue and in blood from five to seven Graves' hyperthyroidism patients. An independent validation cohort of about 20 hyperthyroidism patients and 17 patients who later progressed to ophthalmopathy tested prospective prediction of ophthalmopathy. The 80 to 100 discovery patients were randomly divided into training and test sets at a 7:3 ratio. General conclusions and limits of the study: No statistical method was used to fix the sample size in advance, and group allocation was not hidden from the investigators. A 13 V-J signature model separated ophthalmopathy from stable hyperthyroidism, with roughly 88% sensitivity and 81% to 82% specificity in cross-validation and 80%/75% in testing. Most expanded thyroid clonotypes (frequency above 0.001) were also found in blood, which suggests that blood repertoires may mirror thyroid immune responses. During validation, the model predicted progression to ophthalmopathy a median of roughly 7.1 months ahead of onset, with around 65% sensitivity and 72% to 85% specificity.

Amplification of TCR beta CDR3 regions was carried out from RNA transcripts. For the first round of RT-PCR on the TCR CDR3, the HTBI primer set was used together with the Qiagen OneStep RT-PCR kit. A second multiplex PCR round built the libraries, followed by size selection and purification. Sequencing of the libraries was done on an Illumina HiSeq2000 using paired-end 100 bp reads. In the original analysis: SOAPnuke was used to process the raw data, removing reads that contained adapters or uncalled bases, had a mean Phred below 15, or lacked an exact match to the constant primer or identifier. COPE v1.2.5 was used to merge the high-quality paired reads, and each unique nucleotide sequence was defined as a clonotype. MiTCR v1.1 was used to align clonotypes to the IMGT TRBV, TRBD and TRBJ reference segments. Only V-J combinations with frequency above 0.0001, covering 99% to 99.2% of repertoires, were analysed. The TCS score was defined as the ratio of F50 (clonal expansion) to E x V (chaos), calculated using BLOSUM62-based TCRdist between CDR3 peptides within each V-J. Welch's t-statistics and random forest reduced approximately 520 V-J features to 10 to 15, which were used in a naive Bayes classifier (R e1071). TCRdb reran the public reads through fastp at Q25 and MiXCR, keeping productive beta chains. Every CDR3 protein is listed once, alongside the most common genes and DNA of its rows. In this record, the V and J calls reflect TCRdb's handling and not the investigators' own analysis. In this sample the table shows some 740,000 distinct CDR3 sequences, 13% to 15% of which occur a single time. The ten largest clones capture approximately 10% of the sample.

Stable Graves' hyperthyroidism was defined as no progression to ophthalmopathy during 18 months of follow-up. Hyperthyroidism patients were aged 18 to 65 years and newly diagnosed, with disease duration of less than 2 months. Patients with uncontrolled infections, other autoimmune diseases, pregnancy or lactation were excluded. Diagnoses relied on clinical symptoms, serum thyroxine and TRAb, thyroid ultrasound and orbital computed tomography. PBMCs were isolated from 10 ml of fresh peripheral blood by Ficoll-Paque density gradient centrifugation. Total RNA was extracted with Trizol reagent, and quality was checked on an Agilent 2100 Bioanalyzer. CDR1 LNHDA and CDR2 SQIVND are derived from the germline V gene (reference sequence). There are 13 amino acids in the CDR3, from cysteine to phenylalanine inclusive. The kept DNA is CDR3 alone, 39 bases in frame from the first base. The junction carries 12 bases between V and J, which are trimmed by 5 bases and 8 bases respectively.

Note on this clonotype: What this receptor recognizes is not known. Per-base qualities were not stored, and no clone one base away is much larger.

This receptor was obtained from a young woman with Graves' hyperthyroidism. Source material: blood. Recombination connected TRBV19 to TRBJ2-2, with no D gene named confidently. CDR3 loop: CASSWAGYGELFF. The sequenced DNA: TGTGCCAGTAGTTGGGCAGGCTATGGGGAGCTGTTTTTT.